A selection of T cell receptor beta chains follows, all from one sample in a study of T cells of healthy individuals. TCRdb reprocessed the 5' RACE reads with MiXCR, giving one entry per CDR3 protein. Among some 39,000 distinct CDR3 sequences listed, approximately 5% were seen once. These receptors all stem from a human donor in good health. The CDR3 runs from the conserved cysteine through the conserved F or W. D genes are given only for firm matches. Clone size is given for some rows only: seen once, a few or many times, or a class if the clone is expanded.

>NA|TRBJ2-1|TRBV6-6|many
TGTGCCAGCAGTTACTCGAAACTATCCTACAATGAGCAGTTCTTC
CASSYSKLSYNEQFF
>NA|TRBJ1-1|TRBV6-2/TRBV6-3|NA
TGTGCCAGCAGTTACTCGCTGGGATTGAACACTGAAGCTTTCTTT
CASSYSLGLNTEAFF
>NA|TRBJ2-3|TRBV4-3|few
TGCGCCAGCAGCCAAGACAGGATCCATACGCAGTATTTT
CASSQDRIHTQYF
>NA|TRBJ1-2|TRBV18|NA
TGTGCCAGCTCACCGACGGACGCCTATGGCTACAACTTC
CASSPTDAYGYNF
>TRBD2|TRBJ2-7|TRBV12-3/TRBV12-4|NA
TGTGCCAGCAGTAGCAGACTAGCGGGAGGGCGGCAGTACTTC
CASSSRLAGGRQYF
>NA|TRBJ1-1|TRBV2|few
TGTGCCAGCAGTGAGGGGGGGCGCGGACTGAACACTGAAGCTTTCTTT
CASSEGGRGLNTEAFF
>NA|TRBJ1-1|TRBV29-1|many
TGCAGCGCCCTCTTACCGACGAACACTGAAGCTTTCTTT
CSALLPTNTEAFF
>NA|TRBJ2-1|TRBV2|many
TGTGCCAGCAGTTCTCTAGGGAATGAGCAGTTCTTC
CASSSLGNEQFF
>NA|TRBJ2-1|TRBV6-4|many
TGTGCCAGCAGTGAAGCCCCGGGGGGCCGGAATGAGCAGTTCTTC
CASSEAPGGRNEQFF
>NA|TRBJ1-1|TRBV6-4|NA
TGTGCCAGCAGTCCAGGGGTGAACACTGAAGCTTTCTTT
CASSPGVNTEAFF